The sequence of this T cell receptor beta chain was determined in a study of low-dose radiotherapy and immunotherapy resistance in tumors. There are 16 residues in the CDR3. Germline V lookup: CDR1 MNHEY, CDR2 SMNVEV (reference sequence). Trimming took off 5 bases at V and 8 bases at J, with 24 bases between the two ends. Both TCRalpha and TCRbeta chains were reverse transcribed with V-gene-specific primers. Amplification of TCRs used a constant-region primer and V-primer adapter for approximately 18 PCR cycles. One entry per CDR3 protein results from TCRdb running MiXCR on the reads. The sample contains tens of thousands of distinct CDR3 sequences, roughly a third of which appear only once. This clonotype was seen only a few times. Indicated time point: before trial treatment.

This TCR derives from a male donor with gallbladder cancer. This chain connects TRBV27 to TRBJ1-2, with D uncertain. The sequencing used PBMCs, collected before treatment. The CDR3 protein is CASSPPLKQATCGYTF. CDR3 bases: TGTGCCAGCAGTCCTCCCTTAAAGCAGGCGACATGCGGCTACACCTTC.